This T cell receptor (beta chain) was captured by sequencing in a study of cytomegalovirus exposure and HLA in healthy donors. Across the study: The use of the same platform for the approximately 110 validation repertoires and the approximately 690 first-cohort repertoires was reported by a later analysis.

Profiling relied on immunoSEQ multiplex PCR, and the TCRdb table lists in-frame clones only, not all of them. The sample consists of approximately 180,000 clones, approximately 89% of them appearing once. Germline values: CDR1 SGHTA, CDR2 FQGNSA. The CDR3 extends over 15 amino acids. V shed 5 bases and J 5 bases; nucleotides not matched to a gene: 9. What was sequenced was PBMCs. The clonotype originates from a man aged 18 to 29 in good health and CMV-seropositive. The J gene is TRBJ2-1, the V gene TRBV7-2; 7 nucleotides line up with TRBD2. DNA of the CDR3: TGTGCCAGCAGCAGGACTAGTTCCATCCACAATGAGCAGTTCTTC. Encoded protein: CASSRTSSIHNEQFF. Drawing the rest from reference TRBV7-2 and TRBJ2-1, the complete variable domain is GAGVSQSPSNKVTEKGKDVELRCDPISGHTALYWYRQSLGQGLEFLIYFQGNSAPDKSGLPSDRFSAERTGGSVSTLTIQRTQQEDSAVYLCASSRTSSIHNEQFFGPGTRLTVL.